The 21 T cell receptor beta chains listed next were all sequenced from one sample in a study of blood T cell repertoires in COVID-19. Repertoires were generated with immunoSEQ multiplex PCR, while TCRdb's copy carries only in-frame clones and drops some. Found here are 60,000 to 80,000 clones, 80% to 95% of them singletons; the top ten hold approximately 5.5%. The sequenced sample was peripheral blood. The receptors originated from a human donor in a cohort sampled during active COVID-19.

V gene TRBV28 combines with J gene TRBJ2-2; weak D call: TRBD2 (6 bases). Germline lookup yields CDR1 MDHEN and CDR2 SYDVKM. This CDR3 has 14 residues. V was clipped by 10 bases and J by 1 base, with 13 bases between them. The CDR3 nucleotides read TGTGCCACATCGGGACTTTTGAACACCGGGGAGCTGTTTTTT. It specifies CATSGLLNTGELFF.

This chain joins TRBV4-1 and TRBJ2-2, with a possible D match to TRBD1 (5 bases). CDR1 MGHRA and CDR2 YSYEKL come from the germline V gene. The V end lost 4 bases, the J end lost 1 base, and 19 bases lay between the germline ends. The CDR3 extends over 18 amino acids. The CDR3 sequence is CASSLRRKTEQNTGELFF. In DNA form, the CDR3 reads TGCGCCAGCAGCCTCAGACGAAAGACAGAACAGAACACCGGGGAGCTGTTTTTT.

The rearrangement joins TRBV19 to TRBJ1-3; D call uncertain. CDR3 length equals 15 residues. Germline values: CDR1 LNHDA, CDR2 SQIVND (reference sequence). V was shortened by 5 bases and J by 1 base, with 12 bases between the two germline ends. The CDR3 region has the DNA TGTGCCAGTAGTCTGAGAAGTAATTCTGGAAACACCATATATTTT. Its translation is CASSLRSNSGNTIYF. The full variable domain, completed using reference TRBV19 and TRBJ1-3, is DGGITQSPKYLFRKEGQNVTLSCEQNLNHDAMYWYRQDPGQGLRLIYYSQIVNDFQKGDIAEGYSVSREKKESFPLTVTSAQKNPTAFYLCASSLRSNSGNTIYFGEGSWLTVV.

This chain uses TRBV9 with TRBJ2-3, with D hard to call. Trimming left V 3 bases short and J 3 bases short, with 14 bases between. The CDR3 sequence is 15 residues long. The germline V gene has CDR1 SGDLS and CDR2 YYNGEE. The CDR3 DNA follows: TGTGCCAGCAGCGGACGACTCCAGTGGACAGATACGCAGTATTTT. Amino acid sequence: CASSGRLQWTDTQYF.

The chain employs TRBV4-2 and TRBJ2-5; D might be TRBD1 (5 bases). Per the germline V gene, CDR1 is LGHNA and CDR2 is YNFKEQ. Trimming stripped 3 bases from V and 5 bases from J, with 7 bases between. The CDR3 sequence is 12 residues long. CDR3 in amino acids: CASSQAGETQYF. CDR3 nucleotide sequence: TGTGCCAGCAGCCAGGCAGGGGAGACCCAGTACTTC.

This chain connects TRBV5-1 to TRBJ2-5; D perhaps matches TRBD1 (6 bases). Germline CDR1 SGHRS, CDR2 YFSETQ. V lost 0 bases to trimming and J lost 1 base, with 13 bases between them. CDR3 length: 16 amino acids. The CDR3 DNA follows: TGCGCCAGCAGCTTGGTGAAGGGGGTAAGCCAAGAGACCCAGTACTTC. Translated, it gives CASSLVKGVSQETQYF.

The chain combines TRBV7-2 with TRBJ2-1, with TRBD2 matching over 11 bases. The germline gives CDR1 SGHTA, CDR2 FQGNSA. The CDR3 loop spans 14 amino acids. With 7 bases clipped from V and 4 bases from J, the junction kept 3 bases outside the gene matches. The CDR3 spells CASKTSGVYNEQFF. Here the CDR3 DNA reads TGTGCCAGCAAGACTAGCGGGGTTTACAATGAGCAGTTCTTC. The complete variable domain, with remaining parts taken from reference TRBV7-2 and TRBJ2-1, reads GAGVSQSPSNKVTEKGKDVELRCDPISGHTALYWYRQSLGQGLEFLIYFQGNSAPDKSGLPSDRFSAERTGGSVSTLTIQRTQQEDSAVYLCASKTSGVYNEQFFGPGTRLTVL.

V is TRBV28 and J is TRBJ2-7, with 11 nucleotides matching TRBD2. Germline trimming cut 4 bases from V and 7 bases from J; bases unmatched to any gene: 9. CDR1 is MDHEN, CDR2 SYDVKM, per germline. The CDR3 is made up of 15 amino acids. CDR3 bases: TGTGCCAGCAGTTACGCACTAGCGGGAGTTTCGGAGCAGTACTTC. Translated: CASSYALAGVSEQYF.

In its sample, this clone is medium-sized. The CDR3 here is CASSFGSSGNTIYF. The CDR3 DNA follows: TGTGCCAGCAGCTTTGGGAGCTCTGGAAACACCATATATTTT. The rearrangement uses TRBV7-9 and TRBJ1-3; D unresolved. The V gene's germline CDR1 is SEHNR and CDR2 FQNEAQ (reference sequence). The CDR3 spans 14 residues. V lost 3 bases, J lost 0 bases, and 6 bases lay in between.

This sequence joins TRBV19 and TRBJ2-1, with D possibly matching TRBD1 (5 bases). The CDR3 runs to 16 residues. The germline CDR1 and CDR2 sequences are LNHDA and SQIVND (reference sequence). Trimming removed 5 bases from V and 0 bases from J, with 14 bases in between. DNA of the CDR3: TGTGCCAGTAGTGCTGACAGACTCGGCTCCTACAATGAGCAGTTCTTC. Translating gives CASSADRLGSYNEQFF.

V and J are TRBV7-9 and TRBJ1-4; D ambiguous. With 5 bases removed from V and 4 bases from J, the gap between germline ends came to 11 bases. The CDR3 contains 14 residues. CDR1 and CDR2 (germline): SEHNR, FQNEAQ (reference sequence). CDR3 region: CASSRESDNEKLFF. The CDR3 DNA reads TGTGCCAGCAGCCGGGAGAGCGATAATGAAAAACTGTTTTTT.

V and J are TRBV4-1 and TRBJ2-5, with TRBD1 matching over 11 bases. There are 13 residues in the CDR3. The germline V gene encodes CDR1 MGHRA and CDR2 YSYEKL. The J segment lost 5 bases and the V segment lost 9 bases, leaving 5 bases of the junction unmatched. The CDR3 bases are TGCGCCAGAGGACAGGGGGCTGTGGAGACCCAGTACTTC. Its translation: CARGQGAVETQYF.

This chain links TRBV5-4 with TRBJ2-3; weak D call: TRBD2 (6 bases). Between the trimmed V and J ends, which lost 4 bases and 1 base, there was a span of 13 bases. Germline V gene data show CDR1 as SGHNT and CDR2 as YYREEE (reference sequence). The CDR3 has 15 amino acids. CDR3 residues: CASSDLGSGTDTQYF. The CDR3 DNA reads as TGTGCCAGCAGCGACCTCGGGAGTGGCACAGATACGCAGTATTTT.

Here the CDR3 reads CASSLPSTSGSNEQFF. CDR3 coding DNA: TGTGCCAGCAGCTTACCATCGACTAGCGGGAGTAATGAGCAGTTCTTC. This chain uses TRBV7-8 with TRBJ2-1; 12 bases agree with TRBD2. Germline V gene data show CDR1 as SGHVS and CDR2 as FQNEAQ. The V gene end was trimmed by 2 bases and the J gene end by 7 bases; junction bases not matched to a gene: 6. The CDR3 contains 16 residues.

The chain combines TRBV19 with TRBJ1-3, with unresolved D. The CDR3 spans 12 residues. The V gene's germline CDR1 is LNHDA and CDR2 SQIVND (reference sequence). The V end was cut by 8 bases, the J end by 6 bases, with 11 bases between. The CDR3: CASSSRENTIYF. CDR3 bases: TGTGCCAGTTCCAGCCGGGAAAACACCATATATTTT.

This clone came up a few times. This chain joins TRBV19 and TRBJ1-5; TRBD1 matches 8 bases. Germline CDR1 LNHDA, CDR2 SQIVND (reference sequence). This CDR3 is 14 amino acids long. Trimming at V came to 4 bases and at J to 6 bases, leaving 5 bases not matched to a gene. CDR3 region: CASSTDRVAQPQHF. CDR3 bases: TGTGCCAGTAGTACGGACAGGGTAGCTCAGCCCCAGCATTTT.

This clone showed up just once. V is TRBV10-1 and J is TRBJ2-1; 7 nucleotides line up with TRBD2. This CDR3 region has 16 residues. Trimming cost V 7 bases and J 7 bases; bases outside gene matches: 16. Germline CDR1 and CDR2: WNHNN and SYGVQD (reference sequence). The CDR3 loop is CASIPGGPHRENEQFF. Here the CDR3 DNA reads TGCGCCAGCATTCCGGGAGGTCCCCACAGAGAGAATGAGCAGTTCTTC.

The rearrangement joins TRBV5-1 to TRBJ2-5, with 8 bases aligning to TRBD1. The CDR3 consists of 15 residues. V shed 0 bases, J shed 1 base, and the junction held 2 bases outside the gene matches. Germline assignment: CDR1 SGHRS and CDR2 YFSETQ. CDR3 nucleotides: TGCGCCAGCAGCTTGGCCCAGGGGGCCCAAGAGACCCAGTACTTC. This encodes CASSLAQGAQETQYF.

The chain links TRBV28 to TRBJ2-7; 10 nucleotides agree with TRBD1. Germline assignment: CDR1 MDHEN and CDR2 SYDVKM. This CDR3 spans 14 amino acids. V shed 5 bases, J shed 4 bases, and the junction held 5 bases outside the gene matches. As DNA, the CDR3 is TGTGCCAGCAGTCGGGGACAGGGGAAGTACGAGCAGTACTTC. Amino acid sequence: CASSRGQGKYEQYF.

V is TRBV3-1 (or the pseudogene TRBV3-2) and J is TRBJ2-7; TRBD2 matches at 9 bases. Germline values: CDR1 LGHDT, CDR2 YNNKEL (reference sequence). V shed 3 bases, J shed 4 bases, and the junction held 7 bases outside the gene matches. The CDR3 extends over 15 amino acids. The CDR3 spells CASSHGLAGTYEQYF. CDR3 in DNA: TGTGCCAGCAGCCACGGTCTAGCGGGGACGTACGAGCAGTACTTC.

This clone appeared a single time. This chain connects TRBV6-1 to TRBJ2-1, with no clear D. This CDR3 contains 13 residues. Trimming shortened V by 2 bases and J by 5 bases, and 7 bases separated the two germline ends. The germline CDR1 and CDR2 sequences are MNHNS and SASEGT. In DNA form, the CDR3 reads TGTGCCAGCAGTGAATTCCCAGACAATGAGCAGTTCTTC. Protein product: CASSEFPDNEQFF.